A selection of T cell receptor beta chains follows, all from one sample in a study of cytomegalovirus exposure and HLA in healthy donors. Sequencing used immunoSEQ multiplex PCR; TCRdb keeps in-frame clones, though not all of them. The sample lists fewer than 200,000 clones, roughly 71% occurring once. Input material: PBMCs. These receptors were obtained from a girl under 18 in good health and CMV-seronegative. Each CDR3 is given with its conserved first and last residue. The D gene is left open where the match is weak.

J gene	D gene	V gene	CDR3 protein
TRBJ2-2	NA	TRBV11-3	CASSPLSAGANTGELFF
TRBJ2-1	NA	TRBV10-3	CAISPNKGNEQFF
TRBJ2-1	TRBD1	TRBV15	CATSLWQGDNEQFF
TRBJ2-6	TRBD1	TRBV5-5	CASSSGTGGLPGANVLTF
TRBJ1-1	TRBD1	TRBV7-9	CASSFSQGDTEAFF
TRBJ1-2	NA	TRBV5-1	CASSLGGPDGYTF
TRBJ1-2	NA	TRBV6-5	CASTPLWAGDGYTF
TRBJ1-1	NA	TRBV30	CAWSRRSRGSAEAFF
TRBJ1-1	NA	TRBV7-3	CASSGEGNTEAFF
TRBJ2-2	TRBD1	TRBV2	CAIRGSTTGDTGELFF
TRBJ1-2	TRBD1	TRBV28	CASRAPQGAGGYTF
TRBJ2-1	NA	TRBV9	CASSVGDHRKGNEQFF
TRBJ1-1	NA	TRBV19	CASAATTNTEAFF
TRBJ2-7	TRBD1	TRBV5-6	CASYDRGQGSSYEQYF
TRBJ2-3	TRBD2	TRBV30	CAWSPRGGPTDTQYF
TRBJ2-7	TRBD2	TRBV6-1	CASSVRGGYEQYF
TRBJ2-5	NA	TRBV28	CASSLSAGVQETQYF
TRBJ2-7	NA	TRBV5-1	CASSFRDTDYYEQYF
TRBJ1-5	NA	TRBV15	CATSRTGGNQPQHF
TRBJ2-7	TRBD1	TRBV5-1	CASSFLGGVGEQYF
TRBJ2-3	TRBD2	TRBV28	CASSLAGGPDTQYF
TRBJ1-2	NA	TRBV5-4	CAAGPNYGYTF
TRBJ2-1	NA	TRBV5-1	CASSLYPDLDNEQFF
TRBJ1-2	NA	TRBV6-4	CASSDSPGHYGYTF
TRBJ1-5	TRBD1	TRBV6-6	CASSHGGQGRNQPQHF
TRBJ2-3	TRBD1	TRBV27	CASSLEDRGRTQYF
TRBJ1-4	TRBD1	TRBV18	CASSLMTGFATNEKLFF
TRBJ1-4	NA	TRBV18	CASSPGLTYNEKLFF
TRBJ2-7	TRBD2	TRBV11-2	CASSLGLAGGPLMGEQYF
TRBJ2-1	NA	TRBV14	CASSQTRGRGLGNEQFF
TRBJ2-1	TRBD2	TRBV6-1	CASSSGGVINNEQFF
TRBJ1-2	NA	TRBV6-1	CASRAGSESNGYTF
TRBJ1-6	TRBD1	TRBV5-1	CASSLTTGGIFNSPLHF
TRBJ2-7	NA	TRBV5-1	CASSSSDSYYEQYF
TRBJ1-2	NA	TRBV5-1	CASSPGLDYGYTF
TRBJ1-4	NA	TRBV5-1	CASSSGETANEKLFF
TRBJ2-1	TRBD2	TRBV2	CARSETSVWNEQFF
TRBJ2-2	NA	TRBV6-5	CASLRGDIHTGELFF
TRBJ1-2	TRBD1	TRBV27	CASSYRGRGYTF
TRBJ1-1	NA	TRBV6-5	CASSPYGTEAFF
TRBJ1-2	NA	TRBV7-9	CASSFPTRGGYTF
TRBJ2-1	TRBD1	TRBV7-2	CASTLDRGEDNEQFF
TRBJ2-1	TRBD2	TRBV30	CAWTVGGTYNEQFF
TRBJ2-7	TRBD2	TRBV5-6	CASSLGTSGVGLYEQYF
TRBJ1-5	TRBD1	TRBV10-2	CASREGQGQPQHF
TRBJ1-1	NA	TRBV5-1	CASSFYPGDTEAFF
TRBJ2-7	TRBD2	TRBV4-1	CASSPRGAGGREQYF
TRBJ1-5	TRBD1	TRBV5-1	CASSLAGQGNQPQHF
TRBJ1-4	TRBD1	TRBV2	CASSAQTGNEKLFF
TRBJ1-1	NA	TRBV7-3	CASSLGPRETEAFF
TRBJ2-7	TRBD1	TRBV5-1	CASSSGWDRGDYEQYF
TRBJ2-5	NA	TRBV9	CASSVEEAARGETQYF
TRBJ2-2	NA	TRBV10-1	CASSPGGTGELFF
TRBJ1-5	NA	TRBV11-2	CASSSSEDQPQHF